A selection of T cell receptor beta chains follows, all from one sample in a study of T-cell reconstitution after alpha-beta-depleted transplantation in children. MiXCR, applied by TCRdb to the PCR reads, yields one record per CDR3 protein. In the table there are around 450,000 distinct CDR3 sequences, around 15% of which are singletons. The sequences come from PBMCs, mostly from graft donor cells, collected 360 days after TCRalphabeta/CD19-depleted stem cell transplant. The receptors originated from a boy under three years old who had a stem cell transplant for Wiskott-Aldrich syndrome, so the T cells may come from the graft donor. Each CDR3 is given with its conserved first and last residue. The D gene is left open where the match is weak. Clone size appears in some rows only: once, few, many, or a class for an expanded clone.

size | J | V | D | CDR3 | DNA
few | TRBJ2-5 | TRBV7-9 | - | CASRPGLTQETQYF | TGTGCCAGCAGGCCCGGGCTTACACAAGAGACCCAGTACTTC
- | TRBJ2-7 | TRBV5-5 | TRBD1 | CASSLARDRVWYPYEQYF | TGTGCCAGCAGCTTGGCTCGGGACAGGGTTTGGTACCCCTACGAGCAGTACTTC
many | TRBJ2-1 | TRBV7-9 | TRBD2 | CASSSSGRKDEQFF | TGTGCCAGCAGCTCCAGCGGGAGAAAGGATGAGCAGTTCTTC
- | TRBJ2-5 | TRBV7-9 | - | CASSPRFSDEETQYF | TGTGCCAGCAGCCCGAGATTTAGCGACGAAGAGACCCAGTACTTC
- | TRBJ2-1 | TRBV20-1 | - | CSGTGSQTYNEQFF | TGCAGTGGAACAGGGAGTCAAACCTACAATGAGCAGTTCTTC
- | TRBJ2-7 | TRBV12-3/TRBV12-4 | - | CASSQPWTSYEQYF | TGTGCCAGCAGCCAACCCTGGACGTCCTACGAGCAGTACTTC
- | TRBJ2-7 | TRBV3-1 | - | CASGDLSYEQYF | TGTGCCAGTGGGGACCTTTCCTACGAGCAGTACTTC
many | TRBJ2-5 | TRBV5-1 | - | CASSLGLTQETQYF | TGTGCCAGCAGCTTAGGGCTAACCCAAGAGACCCAGTACTTC
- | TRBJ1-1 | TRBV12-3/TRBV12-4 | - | CASSSWSEAFF | TGTGCCAGCAGTTCCTGGAGTGAAGCTTTCTTT
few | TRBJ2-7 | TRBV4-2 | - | CASSQEGGYEQYF | TGTGCCAGCAGCCAAGAAGGGGGCTACGAGCAGTACTTC
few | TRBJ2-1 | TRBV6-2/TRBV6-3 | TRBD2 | CASTIGLLWGLAAYNEQFF | TGTGCCAGCACAATAGGACTCCTTTGGGGACTAGCGGCCTACAATGAGCAGTTCTTC
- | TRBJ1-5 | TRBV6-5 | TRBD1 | CASSYPHRGQAQPQHF | TGTGCCAGCAGTTACCCTCACAGGGGGCAGGCTCAGCCCCAGCATTTT
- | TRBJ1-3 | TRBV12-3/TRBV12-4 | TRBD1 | CASSLTGTGNTIYF | TGTGCCAGCAGCCTGACAGGGACTGGAAACACCATATATTTT
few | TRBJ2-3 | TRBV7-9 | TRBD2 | CATQRGGTDTQYF | TGTGCCACCCAGCGGGGGGGAACAGATACGCAGTATTTT
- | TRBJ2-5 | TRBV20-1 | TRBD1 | CSAREADRVRGQETQYF | TGCAGTGCTAGAGAGGCTGACAGGGTCCGAGGTCAAGAGACCCAGTACTTC
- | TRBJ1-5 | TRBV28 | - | CATWTGGSNQPQHF | TGTGCCACCTGGACCGGGGGGAGCAATCAGCCCCAGCATTTT